This T cell receptor beta chain was sequenced in a study of T cells after yellow fever vaccination. Turning to the study itself: Libraries from low-cell-number fractions were prepared with the SMART-Seq v4 Ultra Low Input RNA kit.

This clonotype was seen more than once but under ten times. Antigen specificity is unknown. Findings of the study overall: Abundant clonotypes from the bulk population could get into FACS-sorted repertoires as contaminants. Most primary-vaccination clones reappeared after the booster (approximately 95% CD4, 75% to 90% CD8).

Making TCR cDNA involved 5'RACE template switching, which added UMIs and a universal primer site. TCRdb reprocessed the 5' RACE reads with MiXCR, giving one entry per CDR3 protein. Of about 630,000 distinct CDR3 sequences detected, about 12% appear once; the ten largest clones hold approximately 15%. The input for sequencing was PBMCs, taken on the day of the yellow fever booster vaccination. The source is a man in his thirties or forties who received the YFV17D yellow fever vaccine.

For the CDR3, the DNA is TGTGCCAGCCGCCCGAGCGGGGAGGGGACCCAGTACTTC. It codes for CASRPSGEGTQYF. The chain joins TRBV7-2 to TRBJ2-5; 7 nucleotides line up with TRBD2. Germline V gene sequence: CDR1 SGHTA, CDR2 FQGNSA. CDR3 length equals 13 residues. Germline trimming cut 8 bases from V and 7 bases from J; bases unmatched to any gene: 10. The full variable domain, with the rest looked up from reference TRBV7-2 and TRBJ2-5, is GAGVSQSPSNKVTEKGKDVELRCDPISGHTALYWYRQSLGQGLEFLIYFQGNSAPDKSGLPSDRFSAERTGGSVSTLTIQRTQQEDSAVYLCASRPSGEGTQYFGPGTRLLVL.